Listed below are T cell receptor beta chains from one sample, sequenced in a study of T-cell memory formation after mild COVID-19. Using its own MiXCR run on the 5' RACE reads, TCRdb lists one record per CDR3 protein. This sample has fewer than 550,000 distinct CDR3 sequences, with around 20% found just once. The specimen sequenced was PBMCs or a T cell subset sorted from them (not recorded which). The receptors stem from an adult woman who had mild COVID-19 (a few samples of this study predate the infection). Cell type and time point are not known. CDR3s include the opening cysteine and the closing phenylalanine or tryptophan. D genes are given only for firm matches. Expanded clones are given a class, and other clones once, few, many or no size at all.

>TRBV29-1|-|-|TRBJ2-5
TGCAGCGTTCGAAGGGCAGTTCAAGAGACCCAGTACTTC
CSVRRAVQETQYF
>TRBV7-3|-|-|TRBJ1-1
TGTGCCAGCAGCTTAGGAACAGTGCAGAACACTGAAGCTTTCTTT
CASSLGTVQNTEAFF
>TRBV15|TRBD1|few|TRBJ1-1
TGTGCCACCACCACCCGGGACAGTCGGACTGAAGCTTTCTTT
CATTTRDSRTEAFF
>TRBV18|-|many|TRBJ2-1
TGTGCCAGCTCACCCCAAGCGAGCTCCTACAATGAGCAGTTCTTC
CASSPQASSYNEQFF
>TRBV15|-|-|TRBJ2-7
TGTGCCACCAGCAGAGGGAAACTAGCCATCTTTGACGAGCAGTACTTC
CATSRGKLAIFDEQYF
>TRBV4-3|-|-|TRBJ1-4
TGCGCCAGCAGCCAAGGCGACGGGGCAACTAATGAAAAACTGTTTTTT
CASSQGDGATNEKLFF
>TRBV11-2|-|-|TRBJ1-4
TGTGCCAGCAGCCCCAAGACTTTCGGGATTTCTAATGAAAAACTGTTTTTT
CASSPKTFGISNEKLFF
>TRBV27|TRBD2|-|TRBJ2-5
TGTGCCAGCAGTAAAGGACTAGGTCCCTCCCAAGAGACCCAGTACTTC
CASSKGLGPSQETQYF
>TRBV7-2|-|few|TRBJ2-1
TGTGCCAGCAGCCCGTCCAGTACATCCTACAATGAGCAGTTCTTC
CASSPSSTSYNEQFF
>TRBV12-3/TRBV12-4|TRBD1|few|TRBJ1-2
TGTGCCAGCAGTCCGGGGACAGGGCTCTATGGCTACACCTTC
CASSPGTGLYGYTF
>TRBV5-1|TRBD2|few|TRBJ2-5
TGCGCCAGCAGCCCGGGACTAGCGCGGGAGACCCAGTACTTC
CASSPGLARETQYF
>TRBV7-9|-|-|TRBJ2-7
TGTGCCAGCAGCAGTCGGGACGTTTACGAGCAGTACTTC
CASSSRDVYEQYF
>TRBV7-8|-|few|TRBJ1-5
TGTGCCAGCAGCTCCCTCGGCGGACTTTATAGCAATCAGCCCCAGCATTTT
CASSSLGGLYSNQPQHF
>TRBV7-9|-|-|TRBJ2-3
TGTGCCAGCAGCTTAGCGTTAGACAGTCTGCGAGATACGCAGTATTTT
CASSLALDSLRDTQYF
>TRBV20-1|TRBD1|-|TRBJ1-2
TGCAGTGCTAGAGATTGGGACAGTGGCTACACCTTC
CSARDWDSGYTF
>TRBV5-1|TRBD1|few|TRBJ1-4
TGCGCCAGCAGCTTACAGCACCGGGACAGTCGTAATGAAAAACTGTTTTTT
CASSLQHRDSRNEKLFF
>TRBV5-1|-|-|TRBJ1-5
TGCGCCAGCAGCTTGGGGCCGAGGGTCAGGGATAGCAATCAGCCCCAGCATTTT
CASSLGPRVRDSNQPQHF
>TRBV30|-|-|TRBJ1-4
TGTGCCTGGAACTGGGACCTTAATGAAAAACTGTTTTTT
CAWNWDLNEKLFF
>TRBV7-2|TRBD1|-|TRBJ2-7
TGTGCCAGCAGCCGGACAGGGACAGGCGAGCAGTACTTC
CASSRTGTGEQYF
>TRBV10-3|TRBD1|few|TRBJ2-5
TGTGCCATCAGTAAATCCCAAGGGGACAGGGTGGAGGAGACCCAGTACTTC
CAISKSQGDRVEETQYF
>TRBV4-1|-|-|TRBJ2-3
TGCGCCAGCAGCCCCCCCTCAGAGGGAGTAAGGCATGCAGATACGCAGTATTTT
CASSPPSEGVRHADTQYF
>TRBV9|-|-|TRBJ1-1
TGTGCCAGCAGCTCTGAGACTGGGAACACTGAAGCTTTCTTT
CASSSETGNTEAFF
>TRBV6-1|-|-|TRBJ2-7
TGTGCCAGGCTCAGCGAGGGCCTCTACGAGCAGTACTTC
CARLSEGLYEQYF
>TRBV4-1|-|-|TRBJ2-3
TGCGCCAGCAGCCAAGTCCCAGGGAAAGATACGCAGTATTTT
CASSQVPGKDTQYF
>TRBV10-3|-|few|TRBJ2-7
TGTGCCATCAGTGGGGGGTACGAGCAGTACTTC
CAISGGYEQYF
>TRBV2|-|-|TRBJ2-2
TGTGCCAGCAGTGAAGACTCCGGGACCGCGAACACCGGGGAGCTGTTTTTT
CASSEDSGTANTGELFF
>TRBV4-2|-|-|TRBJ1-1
TGTGCCAGCAGCCGGATCGGGGGGAACACTGAAGCTTTCTTT
CASSRIGGNTEAFF
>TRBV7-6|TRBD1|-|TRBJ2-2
TGTGCCAGCAGCCTGACACCTTGGGGAAGGACAGGGGACACCGGGGAGCTGTTTTTT
CASSLTPWGRTGDTGELFF
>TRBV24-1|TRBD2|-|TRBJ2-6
TGTGCCACCAGTGATTCCCTCTTGGGGGTAGCGGGAGAGTTTACTGGGGCCAACGTCCTGACTTTC
CATSDSLLGVAGEFTGANVLTF
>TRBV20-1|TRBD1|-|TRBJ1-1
TGCAGTGCTAGAGATAGGACAGGGCACACTGAAGCTTTCTTT
CSARDRTGHTEAFF
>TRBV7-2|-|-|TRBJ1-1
TGTGCCAGCAGCCGTCCGGCTCGGAGCACTGAAGCTTTCTTT
CASSRPARSTEAFF
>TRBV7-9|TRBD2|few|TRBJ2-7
TGTGCCAGCAGCTCCCTAGCGGGAAACTCCTACGAGCAGTACTTC
CASSSLAGNSYEQYF
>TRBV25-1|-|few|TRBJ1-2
TGTGCCAGCAGTGAACAGGGGTGGGGTGGCTACACCTTC
CASSEQGWGGYTF
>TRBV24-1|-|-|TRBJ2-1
TGTGCCACCACCGAGTCCACCTACAATGAGCAGTTCTTC
CATTESTYNEQFF